This TCR beta chain comes out of a study of chemoradiotherapy in HPV16-positive cancers. Study-level results: In HPV16-positive patients, HPV-responsive T-cell expansion tracked better recurrence-free survival. Functional assays defining HPV-specific T cells used only a couple of HPV16-positive patients.

Germline-derived CDR1 and CDR2 are MDHEN and SYDVKM. Trimming took 5 bases from V and 8 from J; bases not matched to a gene: 9. CDR3 length: 14 amino acids. Worth noting for this clone: Its cognate antigen is unknown.

The method was immunoSEQ multiplex PCR; TCRdb's version includes in-frame clones alone and lacks a portion of them. The sample holds about 3,500 clones; approximately 85% are singletons and the top ten take about 9.1%. The J gene is TRBJ1-2, the V gene TRBV28, with 9 bases that match TRBD1. The material sequenced was tumor tissue, taken from a patient who underwent chemoradiotherapy. This receptor was taken from a human donor with HPV-associated anogenital cancer. CDR3 protein: CASSRPTGGSGYTF. CDR3 DNA: TGTGCCAGCAGTAGACCGACAGGGGGATCGGGCTACACCTTC.